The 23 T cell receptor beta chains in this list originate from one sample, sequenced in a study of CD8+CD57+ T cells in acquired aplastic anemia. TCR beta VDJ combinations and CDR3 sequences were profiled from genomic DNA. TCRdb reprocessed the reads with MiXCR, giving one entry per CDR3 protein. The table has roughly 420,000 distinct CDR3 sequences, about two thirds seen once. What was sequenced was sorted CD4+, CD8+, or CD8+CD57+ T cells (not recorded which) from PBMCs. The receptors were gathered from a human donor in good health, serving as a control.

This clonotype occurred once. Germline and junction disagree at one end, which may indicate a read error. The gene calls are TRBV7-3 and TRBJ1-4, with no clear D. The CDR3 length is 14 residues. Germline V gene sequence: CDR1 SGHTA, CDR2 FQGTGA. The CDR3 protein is CASSLRARAQNLFF. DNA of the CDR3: TGTGCCAGCAGCTTGAGAGCAAGAGCTCAAAACCTGTTTTTT. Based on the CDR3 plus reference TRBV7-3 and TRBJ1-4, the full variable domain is GAGVSQTPSNKVTEKGKYVELRCDPISGHTALYWYRQSLGQGPEFLIYFQGTGAADDSGLPNDRFFAVRPEGSVSTLKIQRTERGDSAVYLCASSLRARAQNLFFGSGTQLSVL.

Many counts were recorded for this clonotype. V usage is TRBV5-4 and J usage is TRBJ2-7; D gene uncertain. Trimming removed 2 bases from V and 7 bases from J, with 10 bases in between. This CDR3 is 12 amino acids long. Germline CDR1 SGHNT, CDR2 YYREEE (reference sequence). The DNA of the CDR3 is TGTGCCAGCAGCTTTGCCAATCGGGAGCAGTACTTC. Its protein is CASSFANREQYF.

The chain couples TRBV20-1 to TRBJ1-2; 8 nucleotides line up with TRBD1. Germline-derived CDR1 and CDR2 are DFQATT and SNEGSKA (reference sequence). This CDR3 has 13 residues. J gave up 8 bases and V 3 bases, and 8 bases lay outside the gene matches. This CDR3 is CSAREDRAVGYTF. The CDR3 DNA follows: TGCAGTGCTAGGGAGGACAGGGCGGTGGGCTACACCTTC.

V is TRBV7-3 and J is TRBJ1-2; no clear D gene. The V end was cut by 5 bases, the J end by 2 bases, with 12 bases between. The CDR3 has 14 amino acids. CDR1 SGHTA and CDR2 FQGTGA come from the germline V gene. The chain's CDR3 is CASSMFRGNYGYTF. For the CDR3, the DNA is TGTGCCAGCAGCATGTTCCGGGGAAACTATGGCTACACCTTC.

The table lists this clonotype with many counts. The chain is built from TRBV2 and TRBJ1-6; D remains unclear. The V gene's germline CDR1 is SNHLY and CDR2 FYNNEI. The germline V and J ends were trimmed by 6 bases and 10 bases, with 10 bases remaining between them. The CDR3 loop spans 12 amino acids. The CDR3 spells CASRDPRSPLHF. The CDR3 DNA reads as TGTGCCAGCAGAGATCCAAGGTCACCCCTCCACTTT.

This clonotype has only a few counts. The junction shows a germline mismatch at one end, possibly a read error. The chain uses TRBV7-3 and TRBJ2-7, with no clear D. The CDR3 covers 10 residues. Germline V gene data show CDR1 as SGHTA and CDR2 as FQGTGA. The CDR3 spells CASGVYGQNF. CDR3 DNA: TGTGCCAGCGGAGTTTACGGGCAAAACTTC. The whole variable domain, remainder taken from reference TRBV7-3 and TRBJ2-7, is GAGVSQTPSNKVTEKGKYVELRCDPISGHTALYWYRQSLGQGPEFLIYFQGTGAADDSGLPNDRFFAVRPEGSVSTLKIQRTERGDSAVYLCASGVYGQNFGPGTRLTVT.

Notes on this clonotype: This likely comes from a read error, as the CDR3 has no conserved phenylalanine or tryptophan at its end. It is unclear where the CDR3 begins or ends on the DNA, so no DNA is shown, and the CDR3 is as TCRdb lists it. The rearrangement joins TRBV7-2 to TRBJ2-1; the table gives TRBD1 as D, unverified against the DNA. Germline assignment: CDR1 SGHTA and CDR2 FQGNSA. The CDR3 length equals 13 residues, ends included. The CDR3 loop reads CASSSTWTRYKFS.

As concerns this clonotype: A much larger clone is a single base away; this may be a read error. CDR3 loop: CASSYRAGENTEAFF. The CDR3 nucleotides read TGTGCCAGCAGTTACCGGGCGGGAGAGAACACTGAAGCTTTCTTT. The rearrangement links TRBV6-2 or TRBV6-3 to TRBJ1-1; D not certain. Germline V gives CDR1 MNHEY, CDR2 SVGEGT. Trimming shortened V by 2 bases and J by 1 base, and 11 bases separated the two germline ends. This CDR3 spans 15 amino acids.

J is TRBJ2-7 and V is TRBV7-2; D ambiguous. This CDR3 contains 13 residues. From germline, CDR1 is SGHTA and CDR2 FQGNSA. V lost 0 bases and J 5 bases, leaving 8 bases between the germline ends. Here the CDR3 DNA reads TGTGCCAGCAGCTTAGCGGGAAAAGACGAGCAGTACTTC. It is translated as CASSLAGKDEQYF.

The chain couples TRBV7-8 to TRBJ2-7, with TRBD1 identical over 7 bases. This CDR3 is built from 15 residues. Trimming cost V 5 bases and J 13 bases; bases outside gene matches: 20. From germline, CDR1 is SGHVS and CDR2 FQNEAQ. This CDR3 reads CASSLVNRGTPYIYF. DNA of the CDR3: TGTGCCAGCAGCCTCGTTAACAGGGGAACACCATATATTTACTTC.

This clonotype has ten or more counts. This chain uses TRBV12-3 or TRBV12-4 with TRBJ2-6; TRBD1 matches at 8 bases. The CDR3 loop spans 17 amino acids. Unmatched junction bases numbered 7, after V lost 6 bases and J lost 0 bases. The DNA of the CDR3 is TGTGCCAGCAGCCTAACAGGGGGAGGCTCTGGGGCCAACGTCCTGACTTTC. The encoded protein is CASSLTGGGSGANVLTF.

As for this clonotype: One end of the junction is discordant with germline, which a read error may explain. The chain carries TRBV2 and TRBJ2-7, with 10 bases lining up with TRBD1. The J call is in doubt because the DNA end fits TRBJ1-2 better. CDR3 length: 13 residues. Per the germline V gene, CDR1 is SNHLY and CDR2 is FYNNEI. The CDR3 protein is CASNWDRGDGYTF. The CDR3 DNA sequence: TGTGCCAGCAATTGGGACAGGGGCGATGGGTACACCTTC.

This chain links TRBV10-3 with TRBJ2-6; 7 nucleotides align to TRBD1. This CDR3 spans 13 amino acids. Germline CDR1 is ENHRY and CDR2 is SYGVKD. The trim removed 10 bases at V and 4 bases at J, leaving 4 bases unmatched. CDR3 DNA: TGTGCCAGCAGGGGGAGAGGGGCCAACGTCCTGACTTTC. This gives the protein CASRGRGANVLTF.

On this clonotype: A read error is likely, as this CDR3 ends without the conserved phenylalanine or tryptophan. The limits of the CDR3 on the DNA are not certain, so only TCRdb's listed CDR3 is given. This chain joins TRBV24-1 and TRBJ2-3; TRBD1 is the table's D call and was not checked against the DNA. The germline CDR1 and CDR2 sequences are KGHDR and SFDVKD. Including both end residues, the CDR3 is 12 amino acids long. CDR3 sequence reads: CASRGVPDTLYL.

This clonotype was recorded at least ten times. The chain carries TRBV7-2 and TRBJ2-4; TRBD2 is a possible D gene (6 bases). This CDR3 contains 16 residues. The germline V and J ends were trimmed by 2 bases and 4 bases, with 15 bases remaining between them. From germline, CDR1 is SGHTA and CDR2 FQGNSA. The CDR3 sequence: CASSLTGTVAKNIQYF. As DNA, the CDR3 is TGTGCCAGCAGCTTAACGGGGACTGTAGCTAAAAACATTCAGTACTTC. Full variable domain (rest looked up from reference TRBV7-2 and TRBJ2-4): GAGVSQSPSNKVTEKGKDVELRCDPISGHTALYWYRQSLGQGLEFLIYFQGNSAPDKSGLPSDRFSAERTGGSVSTLTIQRTQQEDSAVYLCASSLTGTVAKNIQYFGAGTRLSVL.

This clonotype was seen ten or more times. The chain's CDR3 is CASSLGNLNSPLHF. CDR3 DNA: TGTGCCAGCAGTTTAGGTAATTTGAATTCACCCCTCCACTTT. The V call is TRBV27, the J call TRBJ1-6; D gene unclear. V lost 2 bases and J 7 bases, leaving 9 bases between the germline ends. The CDR3 totals 14 residues. Germline loops: CDR1 MNHEY, CDR2 SMNVEV (reference sequence).

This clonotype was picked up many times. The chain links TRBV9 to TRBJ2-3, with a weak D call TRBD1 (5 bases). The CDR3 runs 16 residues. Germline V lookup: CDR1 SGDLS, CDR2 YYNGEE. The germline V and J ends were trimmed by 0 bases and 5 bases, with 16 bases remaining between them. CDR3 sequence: CASSVGSSLQGDTQYF. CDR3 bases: TGTGCCAGCAGCGTAGGGTCGTCCCTCCAGGGAGATACGCAGTATTTT.

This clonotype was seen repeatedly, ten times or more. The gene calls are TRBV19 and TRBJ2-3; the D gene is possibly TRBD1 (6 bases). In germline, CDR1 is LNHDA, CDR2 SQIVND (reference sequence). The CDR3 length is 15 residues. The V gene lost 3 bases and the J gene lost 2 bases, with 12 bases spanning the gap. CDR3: CASSIGRGTTDTQYF. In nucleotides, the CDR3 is TGTGCCAGTAGTATTGGTAGGGGGACCACAGATACGCAGTATTTT.

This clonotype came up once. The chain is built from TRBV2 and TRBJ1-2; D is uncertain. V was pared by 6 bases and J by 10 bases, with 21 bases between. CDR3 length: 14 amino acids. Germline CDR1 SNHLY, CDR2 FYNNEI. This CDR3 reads CASRLALTNYFYTF. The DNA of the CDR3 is TGTGCCAGCAGGTTGGCTCTGACTAACTATTTCTACACCTTC.

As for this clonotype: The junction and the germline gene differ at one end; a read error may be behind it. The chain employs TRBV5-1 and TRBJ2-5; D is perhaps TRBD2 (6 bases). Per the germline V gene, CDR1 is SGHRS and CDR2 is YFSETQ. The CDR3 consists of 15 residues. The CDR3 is CASSVAVRGQETQYF. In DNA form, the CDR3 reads TGTGCCAGCAGCGTGGCAGTCCGGGGGCAAGAGACCCAGTACTTC.

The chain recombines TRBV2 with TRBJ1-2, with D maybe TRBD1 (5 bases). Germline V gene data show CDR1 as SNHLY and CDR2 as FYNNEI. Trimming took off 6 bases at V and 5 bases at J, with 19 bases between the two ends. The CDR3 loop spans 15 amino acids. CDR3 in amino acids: CASSGRGSGAYGYTF. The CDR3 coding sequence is TGTGCCAGCAGCGGAAGGGGCAGCGGCGCGTATGGCTACACCTTC.

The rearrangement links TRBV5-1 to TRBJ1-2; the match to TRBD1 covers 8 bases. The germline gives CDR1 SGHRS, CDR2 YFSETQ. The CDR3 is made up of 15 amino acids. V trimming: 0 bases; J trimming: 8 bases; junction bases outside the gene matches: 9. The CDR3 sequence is CASSLDATGVSGYTF. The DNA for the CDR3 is TGCGCCAGCAGCTTGGATGCGACAGGGGTTAGCGGCTACACCTTC.

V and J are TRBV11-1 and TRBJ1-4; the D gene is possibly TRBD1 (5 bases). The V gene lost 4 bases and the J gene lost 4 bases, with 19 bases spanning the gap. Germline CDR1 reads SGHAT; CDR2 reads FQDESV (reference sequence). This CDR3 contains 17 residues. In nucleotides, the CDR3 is TGTGCCAGCAGCTCCGGGACCGGGAGCGCGAATAATGAAAAACTGTTTTTT. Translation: CASSSGTGSANNEKLFF.